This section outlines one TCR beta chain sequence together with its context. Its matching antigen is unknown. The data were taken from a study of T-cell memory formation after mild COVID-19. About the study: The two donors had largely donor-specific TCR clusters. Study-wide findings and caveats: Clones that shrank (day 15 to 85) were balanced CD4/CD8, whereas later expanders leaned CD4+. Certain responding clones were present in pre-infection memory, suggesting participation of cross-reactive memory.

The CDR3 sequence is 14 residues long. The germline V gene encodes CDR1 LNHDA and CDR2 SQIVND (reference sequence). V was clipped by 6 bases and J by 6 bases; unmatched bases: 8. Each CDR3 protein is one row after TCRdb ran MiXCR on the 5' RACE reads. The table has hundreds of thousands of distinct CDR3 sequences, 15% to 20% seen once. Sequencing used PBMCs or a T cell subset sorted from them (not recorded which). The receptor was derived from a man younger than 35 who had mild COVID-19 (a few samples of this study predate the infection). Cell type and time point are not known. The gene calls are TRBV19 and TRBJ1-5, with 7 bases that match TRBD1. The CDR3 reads CASRSDRVLQPQHF. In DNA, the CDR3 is TGTGCCAGTAGATCCGACAGGGTCCTTCAGCCCCAGCATTTT.